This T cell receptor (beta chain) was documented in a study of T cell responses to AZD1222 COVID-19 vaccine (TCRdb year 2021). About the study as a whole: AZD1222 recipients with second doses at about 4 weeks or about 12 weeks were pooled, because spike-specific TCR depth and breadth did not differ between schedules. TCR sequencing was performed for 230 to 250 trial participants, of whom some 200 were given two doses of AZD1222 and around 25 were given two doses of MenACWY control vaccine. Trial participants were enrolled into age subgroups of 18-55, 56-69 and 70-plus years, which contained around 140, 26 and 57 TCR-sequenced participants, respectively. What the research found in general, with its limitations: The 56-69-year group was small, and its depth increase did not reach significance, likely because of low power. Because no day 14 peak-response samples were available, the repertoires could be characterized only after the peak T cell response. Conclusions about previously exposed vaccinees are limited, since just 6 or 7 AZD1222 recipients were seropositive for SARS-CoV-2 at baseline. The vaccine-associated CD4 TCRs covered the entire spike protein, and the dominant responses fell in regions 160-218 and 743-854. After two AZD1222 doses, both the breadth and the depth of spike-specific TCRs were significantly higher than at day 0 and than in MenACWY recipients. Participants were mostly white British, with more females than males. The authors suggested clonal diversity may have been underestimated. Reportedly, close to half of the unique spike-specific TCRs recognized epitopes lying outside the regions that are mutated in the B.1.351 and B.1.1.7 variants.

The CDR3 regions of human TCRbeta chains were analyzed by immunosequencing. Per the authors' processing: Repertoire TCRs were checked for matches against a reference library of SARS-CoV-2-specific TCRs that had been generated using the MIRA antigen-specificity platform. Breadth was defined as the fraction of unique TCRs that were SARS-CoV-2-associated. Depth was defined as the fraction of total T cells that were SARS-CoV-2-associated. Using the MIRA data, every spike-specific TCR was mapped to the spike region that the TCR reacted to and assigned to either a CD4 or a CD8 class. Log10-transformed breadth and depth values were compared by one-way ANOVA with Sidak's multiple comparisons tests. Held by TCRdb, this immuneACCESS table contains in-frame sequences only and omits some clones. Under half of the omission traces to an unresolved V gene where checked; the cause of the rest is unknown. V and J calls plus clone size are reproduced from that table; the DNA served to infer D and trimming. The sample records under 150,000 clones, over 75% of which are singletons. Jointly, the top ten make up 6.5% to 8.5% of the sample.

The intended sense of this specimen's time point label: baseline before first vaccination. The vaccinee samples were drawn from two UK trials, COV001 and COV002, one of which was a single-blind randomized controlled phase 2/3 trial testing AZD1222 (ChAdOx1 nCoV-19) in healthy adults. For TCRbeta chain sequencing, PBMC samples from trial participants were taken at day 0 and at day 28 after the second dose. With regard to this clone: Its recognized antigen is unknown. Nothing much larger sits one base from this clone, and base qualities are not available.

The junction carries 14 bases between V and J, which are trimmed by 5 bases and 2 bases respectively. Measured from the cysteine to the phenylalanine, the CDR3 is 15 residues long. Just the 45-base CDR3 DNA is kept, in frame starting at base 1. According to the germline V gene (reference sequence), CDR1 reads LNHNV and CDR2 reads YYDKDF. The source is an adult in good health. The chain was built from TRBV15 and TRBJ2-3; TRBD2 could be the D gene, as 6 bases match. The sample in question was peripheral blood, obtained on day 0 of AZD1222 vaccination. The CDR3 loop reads CATSRVAEDTDTQYF. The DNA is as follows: TGTGCCACCAGCCGCGTAGCGGAGGACACAGATACGCAGTATTTT.